This T cell receptor (beta chain) was sequenced in a study of beta chain features in type 1 diabetes. The isolated RNA, all of it, was reverse transcribed, so expressed TCRB transcripts were what got sequenced. The data were produced by immunoSEQ multiplex PCR, yet TCRdb's version contains in-frame clones alone and is incomplete. The table records about 900,000 clones, about a sixth of them present only once. The origin of this receptor is a woman between 18 and 30 years old in good health. Sample: naive CD4+ T cells from blood.

CDR3 in amino acids: CASSLDGTSGPGVDTQYF. CDR3 sequence (DNA): TGCGCCAGCAGCTTGGACGGGACTAGCGGGCCCGGAGTCGATACGCAGTATTTT. The chain has TRBV5-1 and TRBJ2-3, with TRBD2 identical over 12 bases. CDR1 is SGHRS and CDR2 is YFSETQ in the germline V gene. The CDR3 loop spans 18 amino acids. V shed 0 bases, J shed 6 bases, and the junction held 11 bases outside the gene matches.